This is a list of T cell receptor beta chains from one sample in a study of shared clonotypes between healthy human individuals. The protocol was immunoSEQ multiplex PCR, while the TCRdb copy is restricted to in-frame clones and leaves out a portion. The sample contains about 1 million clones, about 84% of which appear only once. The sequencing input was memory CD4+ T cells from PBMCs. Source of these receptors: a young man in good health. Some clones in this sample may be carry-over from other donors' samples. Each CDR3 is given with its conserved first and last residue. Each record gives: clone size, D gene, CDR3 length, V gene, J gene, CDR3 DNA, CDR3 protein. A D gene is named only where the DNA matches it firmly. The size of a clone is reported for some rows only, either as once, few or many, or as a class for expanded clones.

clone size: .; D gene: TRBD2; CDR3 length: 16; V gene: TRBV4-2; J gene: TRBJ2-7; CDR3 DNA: TGTGCCAGCAGCCAAGATGGCGGGAGTCGATCCTACGAGCAGTACTTC; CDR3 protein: CASSQDGGSRSYEQYF
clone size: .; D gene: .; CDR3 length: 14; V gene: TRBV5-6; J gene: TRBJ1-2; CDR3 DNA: TGTGCCAGCAGCTCGGGACCCAAGGAATATGGCTACACCTTC; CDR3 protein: CASSSGPKEYGYTF
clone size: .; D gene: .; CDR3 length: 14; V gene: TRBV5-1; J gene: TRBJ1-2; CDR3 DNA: TGCGCCAGCAGCTTGCTGGCGGGGGACTATGGCTACACCTTC; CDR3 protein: CASSLLAGDYGYTF
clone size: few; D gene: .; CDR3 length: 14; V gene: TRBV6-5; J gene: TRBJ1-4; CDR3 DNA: TGTGCCAGCAGTTCGGGGCCGCTGGACGAAAAACTGTTTTTT; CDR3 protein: CASSSGPLDEKLFF
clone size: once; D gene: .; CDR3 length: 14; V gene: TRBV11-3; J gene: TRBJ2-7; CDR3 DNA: TGTGCCAGCAGCCAAGGGCAGGGTTCGGGGGAGCAGTACTTC; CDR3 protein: CASSQGQGSGEQYF
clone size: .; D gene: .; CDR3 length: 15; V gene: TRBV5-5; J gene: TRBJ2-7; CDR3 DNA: TGTGCCAGCAGCCCAGTGGGGTCCGTCGGCTACGAGCAGTACTTC; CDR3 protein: CASSPVGSVGYEQYF
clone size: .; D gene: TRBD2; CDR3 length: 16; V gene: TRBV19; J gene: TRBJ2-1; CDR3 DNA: TGTGCCACTACGGGGTGGCGAGCGGGAGACTACAATGAGCAGTTCTTC; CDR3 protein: CATTGWRAGDYNEQFF
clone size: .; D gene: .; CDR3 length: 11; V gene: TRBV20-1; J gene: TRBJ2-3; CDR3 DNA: TGCAGTGCGGGGGACGCAGATACGCAGTATTTT; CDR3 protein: CSAGDADTQYF
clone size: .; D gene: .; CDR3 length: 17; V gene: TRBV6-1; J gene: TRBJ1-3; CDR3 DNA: TGTGCCAGCAGTGAAGTCAGCGTAATATTGGGCGGAAACACCATATATTTT; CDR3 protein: CASSEVSVILGGNTIYF
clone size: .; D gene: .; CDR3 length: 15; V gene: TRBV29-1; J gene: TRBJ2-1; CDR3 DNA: TGCAGCGTTGGGGTAGGACCAAGCTCCTACAATGAGCAGTTCTTC; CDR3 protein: CSVGVGPSSYNEQFF
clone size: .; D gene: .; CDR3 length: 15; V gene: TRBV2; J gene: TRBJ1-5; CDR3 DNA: TGTGCCAGCAGGACCGAACGCGGCGGGAGTCAGCCCCAGCATTTT; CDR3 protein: CASRTERGGSQPQHF
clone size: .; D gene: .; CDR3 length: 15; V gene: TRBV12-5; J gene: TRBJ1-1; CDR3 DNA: TGTGCTAGTGGTTTGGTACTAGGCAGGGTCACTGAAGCTTTCTTT; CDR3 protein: CASGLVLGRVTEAFF
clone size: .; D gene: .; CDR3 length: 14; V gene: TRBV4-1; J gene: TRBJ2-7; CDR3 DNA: TGCGCCAGCAGCCGCGACGGGAGGGGGCCGGAGCAGTACTTC; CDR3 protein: CASSRDGRGPEQYF
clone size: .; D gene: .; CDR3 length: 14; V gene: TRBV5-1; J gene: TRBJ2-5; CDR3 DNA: TGCGCCAGCAGCTTTAACAGGATCCAAGAGACCCAGTACTTC; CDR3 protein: CASSFNRIQETQYF
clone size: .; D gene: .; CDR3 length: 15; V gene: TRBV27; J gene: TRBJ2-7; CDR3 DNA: TGTGCCAGCAGTCCCTGGACCGGGGGAACCTACGAGCAGTACTTC; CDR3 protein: CASSPWTGGTYEQYF
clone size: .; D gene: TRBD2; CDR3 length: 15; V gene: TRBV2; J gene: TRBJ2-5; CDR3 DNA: TGTGCCAGCACCCAAGGACTAGCGGGCCAAGAGACCCAGTACTTC; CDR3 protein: CASTQGLAGQETQYF
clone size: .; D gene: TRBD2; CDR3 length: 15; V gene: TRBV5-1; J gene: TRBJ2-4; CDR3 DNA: TGCGCCAGCAGCTTAGCGGGAGAGGCCAAAAACATTCAGTACTTC; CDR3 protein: CASSLAGEAKNIQYF
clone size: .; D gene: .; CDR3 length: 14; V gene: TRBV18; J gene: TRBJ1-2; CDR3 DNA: TGTGCCAGCTCACCTAGGAGGGAAGGGTATGGCTACACCTTC; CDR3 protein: CASSPRREGYGYTF
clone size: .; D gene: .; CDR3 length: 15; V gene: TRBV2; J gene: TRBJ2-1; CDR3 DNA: TGTGCCAGCAGTGTCGAACTAGCTCTGGGGAATGAGCAGTTCTTC; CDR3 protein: CASSVELALGNEQFF
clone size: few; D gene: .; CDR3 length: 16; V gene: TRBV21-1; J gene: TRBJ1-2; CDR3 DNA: TGTGCCAGCAGCAAACGGGGTAGGGGTCCCGACTATGGCTACACCTTC; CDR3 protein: CASSKRGRGPDYGYTF
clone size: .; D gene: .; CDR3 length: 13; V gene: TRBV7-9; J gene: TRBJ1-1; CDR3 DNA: TGTGCCAGCAGGTCCCAGCCGAACACTGAAGCTTTCTTT; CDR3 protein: CASRSQPNTEAFF
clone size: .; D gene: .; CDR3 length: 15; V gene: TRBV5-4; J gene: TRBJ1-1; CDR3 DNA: TGTGCCAGCAGCTCCTACAGGGAGGGAGGGACTGAAGCTTTCTTT; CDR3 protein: CASSSYREGGTEAFF
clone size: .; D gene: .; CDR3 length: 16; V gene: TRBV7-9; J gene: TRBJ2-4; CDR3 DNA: TGTGCCAGCAGCTTAGACGGCCGACTAGCCAAAAACATTCAGTACTTC; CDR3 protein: CASSLDGRLAKNIQYF
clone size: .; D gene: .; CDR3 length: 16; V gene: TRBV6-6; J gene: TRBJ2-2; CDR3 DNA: TGTGCCAGCAGTTACTTTACCGGGGGACGCACCGGGGAGCTGTTTTTT; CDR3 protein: CASSYFTGGRTGELFF
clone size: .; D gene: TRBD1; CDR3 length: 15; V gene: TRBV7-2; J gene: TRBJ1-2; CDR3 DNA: TGTGCCAGCAGCCCCATCCCCGGGACAGGGGTAGTCTACACCTTC; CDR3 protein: CASSPIPGTGVVYTF
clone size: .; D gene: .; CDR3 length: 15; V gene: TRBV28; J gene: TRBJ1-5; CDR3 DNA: TGTGCCAGCAGGCCCCCCGGTCTGGGCAATCAGCCCCAGCATTTT; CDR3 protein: CASRPPGLGNQPQHF
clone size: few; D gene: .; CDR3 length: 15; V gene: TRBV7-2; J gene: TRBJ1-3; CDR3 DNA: TGTGCCAGCAGTCCAACAGGGACATCTGGAAACACCATATATTTT; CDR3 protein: CASSPTGTSGNTIYF
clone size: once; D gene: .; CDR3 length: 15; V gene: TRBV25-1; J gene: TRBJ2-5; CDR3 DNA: TGTGCCAGCAGTGGGGGGACCTTCGACAGAGAGACCCAGTACTTC; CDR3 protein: CASSGGTFDRETQYF
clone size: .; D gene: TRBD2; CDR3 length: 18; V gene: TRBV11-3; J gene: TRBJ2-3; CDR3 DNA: TGTGCCAGCAGCTCCTCCGGACTAGCGGGAGGGCCCGAAGATACGCAGTATTTT; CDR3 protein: CASSSSGLAGGPEDTQYF
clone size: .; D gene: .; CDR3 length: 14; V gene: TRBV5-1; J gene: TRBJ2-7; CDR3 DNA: TGCGCCAGCAGCCCCGCGGGGGCGCGGTACGAGCAGTACTTC; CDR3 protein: CASSPAGARYEQYF
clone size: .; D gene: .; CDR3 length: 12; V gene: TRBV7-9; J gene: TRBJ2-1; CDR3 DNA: TGTGCCAGCAGCTTAGTCGCCAATGAGCAGTTCTTC; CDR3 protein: CASSLVANEQFF
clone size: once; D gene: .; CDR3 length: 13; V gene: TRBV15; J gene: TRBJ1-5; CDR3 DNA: TGTGCCACCAGCAGAGAAGGCAGTCAGCCCCAGCATTTT; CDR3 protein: CATSREGSQPQHF
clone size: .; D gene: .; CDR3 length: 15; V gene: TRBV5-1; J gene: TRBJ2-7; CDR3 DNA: TGCGCCAGCAGCTTGGCCAGGGCCCTCCCCTACGAGCAGTACTTC; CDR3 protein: CASSLARALPYEQYF
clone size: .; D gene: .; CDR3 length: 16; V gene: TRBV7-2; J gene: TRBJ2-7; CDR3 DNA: TGTGCCAGCAGCTTAGAGCTCACGGGATTTTTCAACGAGCAGTACTTC; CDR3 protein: CASSLELTGFFNEQYF
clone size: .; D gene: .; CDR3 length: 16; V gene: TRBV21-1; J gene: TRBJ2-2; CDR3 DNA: TGTGCCAGCAGCCGCGGAGGGGTAGCGGGAGCCGGGGAGCTGTTTTTT; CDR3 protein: CASSRGGVAGAGELFF
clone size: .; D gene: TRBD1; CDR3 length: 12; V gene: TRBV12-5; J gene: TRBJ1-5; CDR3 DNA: TGTGCTAGTGCTGAACAGGGGGGCTTACAGCATTTT; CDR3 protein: CASAEQGGLQHF
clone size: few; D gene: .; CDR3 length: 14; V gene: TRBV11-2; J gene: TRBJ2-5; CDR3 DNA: TGTGCCAGCAGCCGCCGGGACTGGCAAGAGACCCAGTACTTC; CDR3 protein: CASSRRDWQETQYF
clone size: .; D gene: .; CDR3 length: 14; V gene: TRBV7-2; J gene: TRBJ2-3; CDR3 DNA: TGTGCCAGCAGCTTAGACGAGGGCACAGATACGCAGTATTTT; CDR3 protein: CASSLDEGTDTQYF
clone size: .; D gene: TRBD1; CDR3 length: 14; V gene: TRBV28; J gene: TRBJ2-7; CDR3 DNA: TGTGCCAGCAGTTTAGGACAGGGGGCGCTTAAGCAGTACTTC; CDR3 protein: CASSLGQGALKQYF
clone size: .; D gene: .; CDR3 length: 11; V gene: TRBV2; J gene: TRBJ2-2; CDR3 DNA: TGTGCCACCCAGGGGACCGGGGAGCTGTTTTTT; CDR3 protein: CATQGTGELFF
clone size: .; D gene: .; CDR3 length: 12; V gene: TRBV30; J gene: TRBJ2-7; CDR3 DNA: TGTGCCTGGAGTGTACTGGGTTACGAGCAGTACTTC; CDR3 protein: CAWSVLGYEQYF
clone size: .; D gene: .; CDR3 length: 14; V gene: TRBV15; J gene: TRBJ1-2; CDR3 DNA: TGTGCCACCAGCACTTACAGGCTGGGGTATGGCTACACCTTC; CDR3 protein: CATSTYRLGYGYTF
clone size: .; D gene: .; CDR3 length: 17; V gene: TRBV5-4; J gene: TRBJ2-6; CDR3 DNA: TGTGCCAGCAGCTCAGGACAGAGATCCGCTGGGGCCAACGTCCTGACTTTC; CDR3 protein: CASSSGQRSAGANVLTF
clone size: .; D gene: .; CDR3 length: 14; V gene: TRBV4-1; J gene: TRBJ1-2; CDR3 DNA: TGCGCCAGCAGCCAAGATGCCTTCGATTATGGCTACACCTTC; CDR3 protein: CASSQDAFDYGYTF
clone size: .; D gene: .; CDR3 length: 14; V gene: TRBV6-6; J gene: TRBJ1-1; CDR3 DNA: TGTGCCAGCAGATTGGGGAACATGAACACTGAAGCTTTCTTT; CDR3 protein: CASRLGNMNTEAFF
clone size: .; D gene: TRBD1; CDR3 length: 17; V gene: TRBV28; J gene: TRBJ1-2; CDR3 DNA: TGTGCCAGCAGTTTACTTCCGGGACAGGGGGCTAACTATGGCTACACCTTC; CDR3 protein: CASSLLPGQGANYGYTF
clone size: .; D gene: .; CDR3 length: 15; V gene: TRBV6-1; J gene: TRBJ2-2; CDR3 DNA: TGTGCCAGCAGGCGAGGACGGAAGAACACCGGGGAGCTGTTTTTT; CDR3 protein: CASRRGRKNTGELFF
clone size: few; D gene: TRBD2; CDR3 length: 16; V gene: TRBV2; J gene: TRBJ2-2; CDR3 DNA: TGTGCCAGCAGGCTCACTAGCGGGCCGAACACCGGGGAGCTGTTTTTT; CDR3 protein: CASRLTSGPNTGELFF
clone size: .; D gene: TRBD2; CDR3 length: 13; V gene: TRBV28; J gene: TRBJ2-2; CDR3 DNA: TGTGCCAGCAGTTGGGAGGGCACCGGGGAGCTGTTTTTT; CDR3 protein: CASSWEGTGELFF
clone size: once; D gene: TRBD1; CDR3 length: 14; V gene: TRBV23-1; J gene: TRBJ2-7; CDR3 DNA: TGCGCCAGCAGTCAATCGCAGGGGGCGGACGAGCAGTACTTC; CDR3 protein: CASSQSQGADEQYF
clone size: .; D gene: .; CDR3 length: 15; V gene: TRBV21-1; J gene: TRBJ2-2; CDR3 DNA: TGTGCCAGCAGCAAATGGGACAGGGGTTTCGGGGAGCTGTTTTTT; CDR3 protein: CASSKWDRGFGELFF
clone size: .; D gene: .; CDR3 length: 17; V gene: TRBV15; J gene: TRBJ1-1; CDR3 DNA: TGTGCCACCAGCAGAGGGGGGGTACTTATCTCGAACACTGAAGCTTTCTTT; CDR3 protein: CATSRGGVLISNTEAFF
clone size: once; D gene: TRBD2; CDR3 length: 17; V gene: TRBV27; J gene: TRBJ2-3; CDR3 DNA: TGTGCCAGCAGCAGACTAGCGGGAATACGGTACACAGATACGCAGTATTTT; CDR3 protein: CASSRLAGIRYTDTQYF
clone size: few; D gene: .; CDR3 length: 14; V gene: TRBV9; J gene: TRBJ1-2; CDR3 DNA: TGTGCCAGCAGCGTAGAGGCAGGGGACTATGGCTACACCTTC; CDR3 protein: CASSVEAGDYGYTF
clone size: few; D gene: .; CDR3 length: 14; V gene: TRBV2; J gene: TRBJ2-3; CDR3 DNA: TGTGCCAGCCTCGTTGGCCCTAGCACAGATACGCAGTATTTT; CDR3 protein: CASLVGPSTDTQYF
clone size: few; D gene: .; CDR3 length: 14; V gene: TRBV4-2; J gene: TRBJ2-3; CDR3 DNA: TGTGCCAGCAGCCAAGATCCTCCCGGAGATACGCAGTATTTT; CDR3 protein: CASSQDPPGDTQYF
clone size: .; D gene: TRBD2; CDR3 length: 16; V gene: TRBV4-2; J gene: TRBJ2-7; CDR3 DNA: TGTGCCAGCAGCCGTGGACTAGCGGGAGCATCCTACGAGCAGTACTTC; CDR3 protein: CASSRGLAGASYEQYF
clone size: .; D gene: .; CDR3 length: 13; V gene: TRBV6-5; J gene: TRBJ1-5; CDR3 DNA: TGTGCCAGCAGTCCACTGACTGGGGAGCCCCAGCATTTT; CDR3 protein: CASSPLTGEPQHF
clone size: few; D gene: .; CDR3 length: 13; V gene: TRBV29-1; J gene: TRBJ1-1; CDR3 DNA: TGCAGCGCCATGACAGACGGGAACACTGAAGCTTTCTTT; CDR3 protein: CSAMTDGNTEAFF
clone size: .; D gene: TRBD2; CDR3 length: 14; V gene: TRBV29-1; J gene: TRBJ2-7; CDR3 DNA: TGCAGCGTTAGAGCGGGAGCAAACCCCCTCGAGCAGTACTTC; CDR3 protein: CSVRAGANPLEQYF